This T cell receptor (beta chain) is from a study of cytomegalovirus exposure and HLA in healthy donors. The CDR3 loop spans 13 amino acids. Per the germline V gene, CDR1 is LNHDA and CDR2 is SQIVND (reference sequence). V shed 5 bases and J shed 5 bases, with 13 bases lying between them. TCRdb's table, derived via immunoSEQ multiplex PCR, lists solely in-frame clones and lacks some. The table has roughly 150,000 clones, approximately 90% seen once. The rearrangement joins TRBV19 to TRBJ2-7; the D gene is possibly TRBD2 (7 bases). This clonotype was sampled from a man aged 18 to 30 in good health and CMV-seronegative. Input material: PBMCs. The CDR3 DNA reads TGTGCCAGTAGTTTAAAAGGGGGGGACGAGCAGTACGTC. Residues: CASSLKGGDEQYV.